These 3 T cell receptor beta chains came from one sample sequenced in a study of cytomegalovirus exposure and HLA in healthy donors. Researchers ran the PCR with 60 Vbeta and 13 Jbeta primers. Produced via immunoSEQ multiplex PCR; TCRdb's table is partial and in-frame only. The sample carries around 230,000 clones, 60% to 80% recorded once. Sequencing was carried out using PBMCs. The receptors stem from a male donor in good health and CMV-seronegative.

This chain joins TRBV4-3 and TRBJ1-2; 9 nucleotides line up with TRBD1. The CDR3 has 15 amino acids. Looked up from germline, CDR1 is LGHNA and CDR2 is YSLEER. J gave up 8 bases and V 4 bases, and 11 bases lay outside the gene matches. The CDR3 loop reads CASSRLTGGREGYTF. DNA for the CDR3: TGCGCCAGCAGCCGGCTTACAGGGGGCAGAGAAGGCTACACCTTC.

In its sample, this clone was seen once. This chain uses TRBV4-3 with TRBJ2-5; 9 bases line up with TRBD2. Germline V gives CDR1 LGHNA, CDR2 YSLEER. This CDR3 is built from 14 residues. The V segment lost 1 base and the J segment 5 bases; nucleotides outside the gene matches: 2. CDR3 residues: CASSQGLAGETQYF. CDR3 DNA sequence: TGCGCCAGCAGCCAAGGGCTAGCGGGGGAGACCCAGTACTTC.

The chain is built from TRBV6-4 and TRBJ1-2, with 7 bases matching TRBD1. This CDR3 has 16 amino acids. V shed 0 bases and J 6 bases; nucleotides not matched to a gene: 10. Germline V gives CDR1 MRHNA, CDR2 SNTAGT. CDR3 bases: TGTGCCAGCAGTGACTCGACAGAACAGGGGCTTGATGGCTACACCTTC. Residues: CASSDSTEQGLDGYTF.